Detailed here is one T cell receptor (beta chain). Its antigen is unidentified. These data belong to a study of T cells after yellow fever vaccination. Study summary: Fractions with few cells were prepared using SMART-Seq v4 Ultra Low Input. Notes on the study in general: The booster saw the reappearance of most primary-vaccination clones (approximately 96% CD4, around 88% CD8). Abundant clonotypes (contaminants from the bulk population) could be present in FACS-sorted repertoires.

The CDR3 runs to 16 residues. Germline CDR1 reads SGHRS; CDR2 reads YFSETQ. Between the trimmed V and J ends, which lost 2 bases and 0 bases, there was a span of 13 bases. Production of TCR cDNA was by 5'RACE template switching, which also added a universal primer site and UMIs. Using its own MiXCR run on the 5' RACE reads, TCRdb lists one record per CDR3 protein. The sample shows about 260,000 distinct CDR3 sequences, 10% to 15% of them seen only once. Sample: CD4+ T cells sorted from PBMCs, taken 45 days after the yellow fever booster vaccination. The chain is built from TRBV5-1 and TRBJ2-3; D call uncertain. This TCR came from a man in his thirties or forties who received the YFV17D yellow fever vaccine. Written as DNA, the CDR3 is TGCGCCAGCAGCTTAGTTGCGGCAACTAGCACAGATACGCAGTATTTT. This translates into CASSLVAATSTDTQYF.